This passage covers 12 T cell receptor beta chains from one sample sequenced in a study of blood T cell repertoires in COVID-19. The repertoire was sequenced with immunoSEQ multiplex PCR; TCRdb's copy has only in-frame clones and lacks some. The table has 200,000 to 250,000 clones, 87% seen once; the top ten hold 12%. Specimen: peripheral blood. These TCRs come from a woman aged 18-29 years who had recovered from COVID-19.

This clone occurred a few times. The rearrangement joins TRBV19 to TRBJ2-7, with 11 bases identical to TRBD2. The CDR3 extends over 14 amino acids. With V trimmed by 5 bases and J by 2 bases, 2 bases remained unmatched. Germline V CDR1 and CDR2: LNHDA, SQIVND (reference sequence). The CDR3 loop is CASSEGLAAYEQYF. The DNA for the CDR3 is TGTGCCAGTAGTGAGGGACTAGCGGCCTACGAGCAGTACTTC.

The chain links TRBV5-8 to TRBJ2-7; 11 bases match TRBD1. This CDR3 has 17 residues. Germline values: CDR1 SGHTS, CDR2 YDEGEE. The V segment lost 3 bases and the J segment 4 bases; nucleotides outside the gene matches: 12. The CDR3 region has the DNA TGTGCCAGCAGCTACTTCATTCGGGACAGGGGGTATTACGAGCAGTACTTC. The encoded protein is CASSYFIRDRGYYEQYF.

DNA for the CDR3: TGCGCCAGCAGCTTGGGATCACAGGGGAACTACGAGCAGTACTTC. It translates to CASSLGSQGNYEQYF. This chain uses TRBV5-1 with TRBJ2-7; TRBD1 matches 7 bases. Trimming at V came to 0 bases and at J to 3 bases, leaving 6 bases not matched to a gene. Germline V CDR1 and CDR2: SGHRS, YFSETQ. CDR3 length: 15 amino acids.

This clone was detected a few times. CDR3 amino acids: CASRVTGEGEAFF. CDR3 in DNA: TGTGCCAGCAGGGTGACAGGGGAAGGTGAAGCTTTCTTT. The V call is TRBV6-5, the J call TRBJ1-1; TRBD1 matches 8 bases. J was trimmed by 7 bases and V by 6 bases; bases with no gene match: 7. Germline V gene lookup returns CDR1 MNHEY and CDR2 SVGAGI. The CDR3 runs 13 residues.

The chain joins TRBV20-1 to TRBJ2-7, with TRBD1 matching 7 bases. The CDR3 covers 11 residues. Germline V gene lookup returns CDR1 DFQATT and CDR2 SNEGSKA (reference sequence). With 1 base clipped from V and 9 bases from J, the junction kept 3 bases outside the gene matches. This chain's CDR3 is CSARGQGGQYF. The CDR3 nucleotides are TGCAGTGCTAGAGGACAGGGCGGGCAGTACTTC.

This chain links TRBV7-9 with TRBJ1-1; 7 bases line up with TRBD1. The CDR3 runs to 15 residues. The germline V gene encodes CDR1 SEHNR and CDR2 FQNEAQ (reference sequence). V lost 7 bases, J lost 7 bases, and 15 bases stayed unmatched. The CDR3 DNA reads as TGTGCCAGCACCGAACTCCGGGACAGAAGTGGTGAAGCTTTCTTT. This encodes CASTELRDRSGEAFF.

The chain couples TRBV11-2 to TRBJ2-7; 10 nucleotides agree with TRBD1. CDR1 is SGHAT, CDR2 FQNNGV, per germline. The CDR3 consists of 17 residues. The J segment lost 2 bases and the V segment lost 10 bases, leaving 17 bases of the junction unmatched. CDR3 in amino acids: CATRQGAFETSAYEQYF. The CDR3, as DNA: TGTGCCACCCGACAGGGGGCCTTCGAGACCTCAGCCTACGAGCAGTACTTC. Full variable domain (missing parts from reference TRBV11-2 and TRBJ2-7): EAGVAQSPRYKIIEKRQSVAFWCNPISGHATLYWYQQILGQGPKLLIQFQNNGVVDDSQLPKDRFSAERLKGVDSTLKIQPAKLEDSAVYLCATRQGAFETSAYEQYFGPGTRLTVT.

This clone has only one observation. The chain joins TRBV27 to TRBJ2-7; D perhaps matches TRBD2 (7 bases). CDR1 MNHEY and CDR2 SMNVEV come from the germline V gene (reference sequence). V lost 5 bases and J lost 6, with 20 bases in between. The CDR3 has 15 amino acids. The CDR3 DNA follows: TGTGCCAGCAGTCCCGATCGGGGGGCAGGGCGCGAGCAGTACTTC. Its translation is CASSPDRGAGREQYF.

This chain joins TRBV10-3 and TRBJ2-1, with D unclear. CDR1 and CDR2 (germline): ENHRY, SYGVKD. V shed 0 bases and J shed 6 bases, with 3 bases lying between them. The CDR3 is 12 residues long. The CDR3 sequence: CAISESANEQFF. The CDR3 region has the DNA TGTGCCATCAGTGAGTCGGCCAATGAGCAGTTCTTC.

Here the CDR3 reads CASSQGARGYTF. The CDR3 DNA is TGCGCCAGCAGCCAGGGGGCGCGAGGCTACACCTTC. The chain couples TRBV5-1 to TRBJ1-2, with 8 positions matching TRBD1. This CDR3 region has 12 residues. V was pared by 4 bases and J by 8 bases, with 4 bases of the junction left unmatched. CDR1 SGHRS and CDR2 YFSETQ come from the germline V gene.

The gene calls are TRBV2 and TRBJ1-5; 9 bases match TRBD1. The CDR3 covers 16 residues. Germline loops: CDR1 SNHLY, CDR2 FYNNEI. J gave up 2 bases and V 4 bases, and 6 bases lay outside the gene matches. CDR3 in DNA: TGTGCCAGCAGTGCTACGACAGGGGGAGGCAATCAGCCCCAGCATTTT. It is translated as CASSATTGGGNQPQHF.

The chain employs TRBV6-5 and TRBJ1-1; D is undetermined. CDR1 MNHEY and CDR2 SVGAGI come from the germline V gene. CDR3 length: 13 residues. Trimming left V 6 bases short and J 1 base short, with 9 bases between. The CDR3 coding sequence is TGTGCCAGCAGACAACGGGAGAACACTGAAGCTTTCTTT. Translated: CASRQRENTEAFF.